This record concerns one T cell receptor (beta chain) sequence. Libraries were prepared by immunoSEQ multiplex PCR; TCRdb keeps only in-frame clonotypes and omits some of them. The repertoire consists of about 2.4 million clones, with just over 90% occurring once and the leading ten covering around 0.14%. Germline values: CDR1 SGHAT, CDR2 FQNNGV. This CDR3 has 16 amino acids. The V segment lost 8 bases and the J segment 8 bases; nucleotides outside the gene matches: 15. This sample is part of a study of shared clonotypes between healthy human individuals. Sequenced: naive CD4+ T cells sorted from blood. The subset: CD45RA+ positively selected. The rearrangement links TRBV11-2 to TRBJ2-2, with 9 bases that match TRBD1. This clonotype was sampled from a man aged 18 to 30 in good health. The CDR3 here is CASPRSGQGPLGELFF. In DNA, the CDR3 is TGTGCCAGCCCCAGGTCCGGACAGGGGCCCCTGGGGGAGCTGTTTTTT. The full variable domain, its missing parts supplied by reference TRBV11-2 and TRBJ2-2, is EAGVAQSPRYKIIEKRQSVAFWCNPISGHATLYWYQQILGQGPKLLIQFQNNGVVDDSQLPKDRFSAERLKGVDSTLKIQPAKLEDSAVYLCASPRSGQGPLGELFFGEGSRLTVL.